The clone carrying this T cell receptor (beta chain) was counted between two and nine times. This entry comes from a study of blood T cell repertoires in COVID-19. As for the study in general: The United States, Italy and Spain were the sources of the acute and convalescent COVID-19 samples.

CDR3 length equals 12 residues. The V end lost 8 bases, the J end lost 8 bases, and 16 bases lay between the germline ends. Germline lookup yields CDR1 SGHRS and CDR2 YFSETQ. Measured with immunoSEQ multiplex PCR; TCRdb has only the in-frame clones, and not every one. Seen here are under 150,000 clones, around 78% observed once, and the top ten hold about 10%. This sequence was found in a human donor in a cohort sampled during active COVID-19. Material for sequencing was peripheral blood. This chain joins TRBV5-1 and TRBJ1-2; weak D call: TRBD1 (6 bases). The CDR3 is CASWGPLGGYTF. The CDR3 coding sequence is TGCGCCAGTTGGGGGCCCCTGGGAGGCTACACCTTC. Using reference TRBV5-1 and TRBJ1-2 for the parts outside the CDR3, the full variable domain is KAGVTQTPRYLIKTRGQQVTLSCSPISGHRSVSWYQQTPGQGLQFLFEYFSETQRNKGNFPGRFSGRQFSNSRSEMNVSTLELGDSALYLCASWGPLGGYTFGSGTRLTVV.